This TCR beta chain was recovered during a study of T cell responses to AZD1222 COVID-19 vaccine. General study points: Scientists sampled the repertoires only once the peak T cell response had passed.

There are 15 residues in the CDR3. Trimming cost V 0 bases and J 8 bases, with 11 bases left between them. The germline CDR1 and CDR2 sequences are SGHVS and FQNEAQ. Here immunoSEQ multiplex PCR was the method, and the copy in TCRdb shows in-frame clones only, minus some. The table lists around 180,000 clones, roughly 87% of them singletons, with around 2.6% in the top ten. This clone was observed a few times. Its antigen is as yet unknown. The chain combines TRBV7-8 with TRBJ1-6, with D unresolved. The TCR sequence derives from an adult in good health. Sequenced material: peripheral blood, taken on day 0 of AZD1222 vaccination. In DNA form, the CDR3 reads TGTGCCAGCAGCTTAGCCTCTGGCAGGTATTCACCCCTCCACTTT. This gives the protein CASSLASGRYSPLHF.